This TCR beta chain appears in the sequencing data of a study of control samples from healthy donors and cancer patients (dated by TCRdb to about 2020). The library was built by means of the immunoSEQ multiplex PCR assay. Drawn from immuneACCESS, this table holds only the in-frame rearrangements with V and J called that TCRdb kept. Clones are partly lost; checked studies trace under half to an unresolved V gene and leave the rest unexplained. This sample has approximately 120,000 clones in its table, and 80% to 90% of those were observed once. The top ten clonotypes cover 2.9% of the sample. This clone was seen only once. This clone's antigen is unknown. Base qualities are not recorded, but no much larger clone differs from it by a single base. The CDR3 goes from the cysteine to the phenylalanine over 16 residues. Of all the DNA, just the CDR3 is kept, 48 bases in frame from base 1. Trimming at the junction amounts to 0 bases on V and 4 bases on J, and the germline ends lie 16 bases apart. Looking up the germline V gene yields CDR1 MNHEY and CDR2 SVGAGI.

Material for sequencing was blood. The source of this sequence is a man aged 60 to 69 in good health. The chain joins TRBV6-5 to TRBJ2-7; the D gene is perhaps TRBD1, from 6 matching bases. The CDR3 corresponds to CASSYSKEPGAYEQYF. DNA sequence: TGTGCCAGCAGTTACTCGAAAGAGCCAGGGGCGTACGAGCAGTACTTC.